These 32 T cell receptor beta chains were all obtained from the same sample, sequenced in a study of T cells expressing NK-cell markers. Each CDR3 protein gets one entry in TCRdb, which reprocessed the 5' RACE reads and gives no DNA. The table lists about 260,000 distinct CDR3 sequences. Sequenced sample: blood T cells: a sorted CD56 or NKG2C T cell subset, CD4+ or CD8+ T cells, or bulk PBMC T cells (not recorded which). These TCRs come from a man aged 18-30 years in good health.

The chain has TRBV3-1 and TRBJ2-3; checking the TCRdb D call of TRBD2 is not possible without DNA. The CDR3 is 17 residues long. The germline V gene encodes CDR1 LGHDT and CDR2 YNNKEL (reference sequence). The CDR3: CASSRRLAGGLTDTQYF.

This chain uses TRBV4-2 with TRBJ2-1. Looked up from germline, CDR1 is LGHNA and CDR2 is YNFKEQ. CDR3 size: 13 residues. The CDR3: CASSQEGHNEQFF.

This chain links TRBV18 with TRBJ2-3; TCRdb designates TRBD2, a call that cannot be tested without DNA. The germline gives CDR1 KGHSH, CDR2 LQKENI. The CDR3 spans 15 residues. The CDR3 region is CASSPVAGVIDTQYF.

This chain joins TRBV20-1 and TRBJ2-1; TCRdb's D gene call, TRBD2, goes unchecked for lack of DNA. The CDR3 covers 16 residues. Germline-derived CDR1 and CDR2 are DFQATT and SNEGSKA (reference sequence). The CDR3 sequence is CSARDWGGLAGHEQFF.

The chain joins TRBV27 to TRBJ2-1; the TCRdb D gene call, TRBD2, has no DNA to confirm it. The length of the CDR3 is 14 residues. Per the germline V gene, CDR1 is MNHEY and CDR2 is SMNVEV (reference sequence). The chain's CDR3 is CASSAGLAGGEQFF.

This sequence joins TRBV10-3 and TRBJ1-2; there is no DNA to check the TCRdb D call of TRBD1. In germline, CDR1 is ENHRY, CDR2 SYGVKD. The CDR3 totals 12 residues. The CDR3 loop reads CAITTGARGYTF.

The V gene is TRBV5-6, the J gene TRBJ2-7; the D call from TCRdb, TRBD1, cannot be confirmed without DNA. This CDR3 comprises 15 residues. Per the germline V gene, CDR1 is SGHDT and CDR2 is YYEEEE. The CDR3 here is CASSWRQAPSYEQYF.

V usage is TRBV5-1 and J usage is TRBJ2-3; TCRdb proposes TRBD2, but this gene call is untestable without DNA. The V gene's germline CDR1 is SGHRS and CDR2 YFSETQ. CDR3 size: 14 residues. The CDR3 region is CASSWSGRRDTQYF.

The V call is TRBV7-8, the J call TRBJ1-2; lacking DNA, the TRBD1 call made by TCRdb goes unchecked. Germline CDR1 is SGHVS and CDR2 is FQNEAQ. CDR3 length: 16 amino acids. This chain's CDR3 is CASRRGIGRDPYGYTF.

The chain couples TRBV12-3 or TRBV12-4 to TRBJ1-1; the TCRdb D gene call, TRBD1, has no DNA to confirm it. This CDR3 comprises 13 residues. The chain's CDR3 is CASSPRAGRGAFF.

This chain connects TRBV30 to TRBJ2-1; no DNA is available, so the TRBD1 call from TCRdb remains unchecked. The CDR3 has 14 residues. From germline, CDR1 is GTSNPN and CDR2 SVGIG (reference sequence). This CDR3 is CAWSVQGVYNEQFF. Full variable domain (rest looked up from reference TRBV30 and TRBJ2-1): SQTIHQWPATLVQPVGSPLSLECTVEGTSNPNLYWYRQAAGRGLQLLFYSVGIGQISSEVPQNLSASRPQDRQFILSSKKLLLSDSGFYLCAWSVQGVYNEQFFGPGTRLTVL.

V is TRBV15 and J is TRBJ2-1; TCRdb designates TRBD2, a call that cannot be tested without DNA. This CDR3 has 20 amino acids. Germline assignment: CDR1 LNHNV and CDR2 YYDKDF (reference sequence). The CDR3 protein is CATSSQAPQDRPSGYNEQFF.

The V call is TRBV21-1, the J call TRBJ2-1; TCRdb's D gene call, TRBD2, goes unchecked for lack of DNA. TRBV21-1 is recorded as a pseudogene. The length of the CDR3 is 17 residues. The CDR3: CASSKVSTSGNYNEQFF.

The chain uses TRBV6-5 and TRBJ1-2; TCRdb's D gene call, TRBD1, goes unchecked for lack of DNA. Germline V gene sequence: CDR1 MNHEY, CDR2 SVGAGI. There are 15 residues in the CDR3. The CDR3 spells CASRLDALRQGTDTF.

The chain uses TRBV20-1 and TRBJ2-3. The CDR3 has 13 residues. The germline V gene encodes CDR1 DFQATT and CDR2 SNEGSKA (reference sequence). The CDR3 is CSAIPIFADTQYF.

V and J are TRBV7-8 and TRBJ1-1. Germline V gives CDR1 SGHVS, CDR2 FQNEAQ. This CDR3 comprises 12 residues. The chain's CDR3 is CASSPWDTEAFF.

J is TRBJ2-1 and V is TRBV5-1; TCRdb returns TRBD1, unconfirmable since there is no DNA. The CDR3 runs to 16 residues. Per germline, CDR1 SGHRS and CDR2 YFSETQ. The chain's CDR3 is CASSTSGWGASNEQFF.

V and J are TRBV4-2 and TRBJ2-7; TCRdb indicates TRBD2, and absent DNA this call remains unverified. The CDR3 loop spans 15 amino acids. CDR1 and CDR2 (germline): LGHNA, YNFKEQ. The CDR3 here is CASSQAASGSYEQYF.

The rearrangement joins TRBV9 to TRBJ2-4. Looked up from germline, CDR1 is SGDLS and CDR2 is YYNGEE. The CDR3 runs to 16 residues. The CDR3 protein is CASSAEEDVAKNIQYF.

This chain links TRBV29-1 with TRBJ2-3; TCRdb's D call of TRBD1 is untestable without DNA. The length of the CDR3 is 16 residues. Germline CDR1 SQVTM, CDR2 ANQGSEA. CDR3 loop: CSVYPGDPRSADTQYF.

V is TRBV15 and J is TRBJ2-4; the D call of TRBD2 rests on TCRdb alone, since no DNA is present to check it. CDR1 is LNHNV and CDR2 is YYDKDF in the germline V gene (reference sequence). The CDR3 is 15 residues long. The CDR3 region is CATSGLAAGGNIQYF. Looking up the rest from reference TRBV15 and TRBJ2-4 gives the full variable domain: DAMVIQNPRYQVTQFGKPVTLSCSQTLNHNVMYWYQQKSSQAPKLLFHYYDKDFNNEADTPDNFQSRRPNTSFCFLDIRSPGLGDTAMYLCATSGLAAGGNIQYFGAGTRLSVL.

The rearrangement links TRBV10-2 to TRBJ1-1. The CDR3 consists of 15 residues. In germline, CDR1 is WSHSY, CDR2 SAAADI. This CDR3 is CASSESAGKDTEAFF.

The chain has TRBV5-1 and TRBJ2-5; with no DNA, the TCRdb D assignment of TRBD1 cannot be verified. The length of the CDR3 is 19 residues. Germline V gene lookup returns CDR1 SGHRS and CDR2 YFSETQ. The CDR3 sequence: CASSYRDRGLLDSQETQYF.

The chain employs TRBV11-3 and TRBJ2-7; TCRdb calls TRBD1, which cannot be checked without DNA. The CDR3 sequence is 13 residues long. CDR1 SGHNT and CDR2 YENEEA come from the germline V gene. The CDR3 region is CASSRTGDHEQYF.

J is TRBJ2-3 and V is TRBV7-9. CDR1 and CDR2 from the germline V gene are SEHNR and FQNEAQ (reference sequence). The CDR3 extends over 14 amino acids. The CDR3 region is CAISKLKITDTQYF.

V gene TRBV20-1 combines with J gene TRBJ2-7; TCRdb outputs TRBD2, but without DNA this stays unchecked. Germline V gene data show CDR1 as DFQATT and CDR2 as SNEGSKA (reference sequence). The CDR3 contains 14 residues. This CDR3 is CSASRVAGGYEQYF.

The J gene is TRBJ2-7, the V gene TRBV5-1; TCRdb's D call, TRBD2, is unchecked because there is no DNA. Looked up from germline, CDR1 is SGHRS and CDR2 is YFSETQ. CDR3 size: 17 residues. CDR3 loop: CASSPQGGSGSGYEQYF.

This chain links TRBV15 with TRBJ2-5; there is no DNA to check the TCRdb D call of TRBD1. The CDR3 contains 17 residues. Germline assignment: CDR1 LNHNV and CDR2 YYDKDF (reference sequence). CDR3 protein: CATSRPLFRERQETQYF. The full variable domain, completed using reference TRBV15 and TRBJ2-5, is DAMVIQNPRYQVTQFGKPVTLSCSQTLNHNVMYWYQQKSSQAPKLLFHYYDKDFNNEADTPDNFQSRRPNTSFCFLDIRSPGLGDTAMYLCATSRPLFRERQETQYFGPGTRLLVL.

The V and J genes are TRBV5-1 and TRBJ2-6; TCRdb outputs TRBD2, but without DNA this stays unchecked. The CDR3 covers 17 residues. The V gene's germline CDR1 is SGHRS and CDR2 YFSETQ. The CDR3 spells CASSFQARSSGANVLTF.

This chain uses TRBV27 with TRBJ1-6; absent DNA, TCRdb's TRBD1 call cannot be checked. The germline CDR1 and CDR2 sequences are MNHEY and SMNVEV (reference sequence). The length of the CDR3 is 15 residues. The chain's CDR3 is CASSPGDRANSPLHF.

This sequence joins TRBV7-9 and TRBJ2-7. Germline V CDR1 and CDR2: SEHNR, FQNEAQ (reference sequence). CDR3 length: 12 amino acids. The CDR3 here is CASTPTAVEQYF.

This chain joins TRBV12-3 or TRBV12-4 and TRBJ2-7; the D gene TCRdb calls, TRBD1, cannot be checked with no DNA. The CDR3 is 13 amino acids. The CDR3 spells CASRGDGTYEQYF.